The clone carrying this T cell receptor (beta chain) appeared a few times. Amplified regions were TCR beta CDR3 sequences from RNA transcripts. First-round RT-PCR of the TCR CDR3 relied on the HTBI primer set. From the multiplex PCR reads, TCRdb called clonotypes with MiXCR, one entry per CDR3 protein. The data show around 300,000 distinct CDR3 sequences, roughly 15% seen once. The record originates from a study of T cells in Graves' hyperthyroidism and ophthalmopathy. Germline assignment: CDR1 LGHDT and CDR2 YNNKEL (reference sequence). This CDR3 region has 15 residues. Trimming pared 0 bases from V and 5 bases from J, leaving 11 bases between. Out of less than 12 ml of fresh peripheral blood came the PBMCs.

This chain joins TRBV3-1 and TRBJ2-1; D is ambiguous. The sample was blood. This sequence originates from a woman in her fifties or sixties with Graves' hyperthyroidism that later progressed to Graves' ophthalmopathy. The CDR3 region has the DNA TGTGCCAGCAGCCAAGATCTATGGGGTAACAATGAGCAGTTCTTC. This sequence encodes CASSQDLWGNNEQFF.